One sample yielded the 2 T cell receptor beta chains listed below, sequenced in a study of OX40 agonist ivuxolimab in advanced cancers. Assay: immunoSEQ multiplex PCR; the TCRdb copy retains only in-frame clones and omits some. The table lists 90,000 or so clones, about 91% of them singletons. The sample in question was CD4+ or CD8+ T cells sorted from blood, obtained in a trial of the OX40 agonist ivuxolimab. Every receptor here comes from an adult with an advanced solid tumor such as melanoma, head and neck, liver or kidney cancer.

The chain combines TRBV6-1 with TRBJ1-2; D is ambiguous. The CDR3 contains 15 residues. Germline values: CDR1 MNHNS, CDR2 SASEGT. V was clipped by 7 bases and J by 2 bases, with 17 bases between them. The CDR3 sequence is CASINRPFLNYGYTF. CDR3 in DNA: TGTGCCAGCATCAACAGACCTTTTTTGAACTATGGCTACACCTTC.

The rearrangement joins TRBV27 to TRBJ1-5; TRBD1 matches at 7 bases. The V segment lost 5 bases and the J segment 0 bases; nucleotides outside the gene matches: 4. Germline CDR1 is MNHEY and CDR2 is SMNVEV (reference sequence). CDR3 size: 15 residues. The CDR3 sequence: CASSVDRDSNQPQHF. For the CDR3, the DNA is TGTGCCAGCAGTGTCGACAGGGATAGCAATCAGCCCCAGCATTTT.